The source of this T cell receptor beta chain is a study of cytomegalovirus exposure and HLA in healthy donors. With regard to this clone: The antigen remains undetermined. The same CDR3 can be traced to other DNA sequences in this sample.

With 60 Vbeta and 13 Jbeta primers, the PCR was carried out. Profiled with immunoSEQ multiplex PCR; TCRdb holds only in-frame clones, not every one. The sample has 50,000 to 80,000 clones, and its top ten clones hold 3.6%. Study results and limitations: Sequence variants that were highly shared formed a cluster that was likely a sequencing artifact. The productive fraction for most TCR beta V segments was about 87% or about 30% in an earlier analysis. Later analysis identified a missense DCLRE1C variant that was linked to TCR beta V- and J-gene trimming.

V lost 0 bases, J lost 4 bases, and 8 bases lay in between. Germline assignment: CDR1 SGHRS and CDR2 YFSETQ. The CDR3 spans 13 residues. Sequencing was carried out using PBMCs. The source is a young woman in good health and CMV-seronegative. This chain joins TRBV5-1 and TRBJ2-7, with D perhaps TRBD1 (6 bases). CDR3 sequence (DNA): TGCGCCAGCAGCTTGGCAGGGGAGTACGAGCAGTACTTC. Translating gives CASSLAGEYEQYF.